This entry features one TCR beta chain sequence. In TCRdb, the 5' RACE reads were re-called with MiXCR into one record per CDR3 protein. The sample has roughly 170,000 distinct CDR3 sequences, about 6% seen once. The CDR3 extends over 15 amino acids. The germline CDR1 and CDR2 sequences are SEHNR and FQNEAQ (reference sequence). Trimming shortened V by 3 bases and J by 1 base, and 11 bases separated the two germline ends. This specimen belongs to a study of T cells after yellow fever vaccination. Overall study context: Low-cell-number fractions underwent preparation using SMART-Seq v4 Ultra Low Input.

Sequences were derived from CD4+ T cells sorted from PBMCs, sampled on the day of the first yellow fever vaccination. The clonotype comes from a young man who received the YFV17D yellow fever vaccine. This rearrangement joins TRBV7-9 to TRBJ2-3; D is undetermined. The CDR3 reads CASSFQAPRTDTQYF. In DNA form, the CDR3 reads TGTGCCAGCAGCTTTCAGGCCCCTCGCACAGATACGCAGTATTTT.